The clone carrying this TCR beta chain was seen just once. These data are taken from a study of blood T cell repertoires in COVID-19. The wider study: COVID-19 samples collected from the United States, Italy and Spain covered acute and convalescent phases. Sources were T cells, B-cell-depleted T cells, or PBMCs; the material itself was cDNA or gDNA.

Germline CDR1 is KGHSH and CDR2 is LQKENI. J was trimmed by 6 bases and V by 1 base; bases with no gene match: 8. The CDR3 totals 16 residues. As handled by the study authors: The authors estimated nucleated cell counts from reference gene primer amplification. Produced via immunoSEQ multiplex PCR; TCRdb's table is partial and in-frame only. D and trimming were read from the DNA, whereas the V and J calls and clone size are those reported in that table. This table has 120,000 to 150,000 clones, approximately 89% appearing once. The gene calls are TRBV18 and TRBJ2-4, with TRBD1 matching 8 bases. The material sequenced was peripheral blood. The TCR sequence derives from a human donor in a cohort sampled during active COVID-19. The chain's CDR3 is CASSPRMQGATNIQYF. CDR3 bases: TGTGCCAGCTCACCACGTATGCAGGGGGCGACAAACATTCAGTACTTC.